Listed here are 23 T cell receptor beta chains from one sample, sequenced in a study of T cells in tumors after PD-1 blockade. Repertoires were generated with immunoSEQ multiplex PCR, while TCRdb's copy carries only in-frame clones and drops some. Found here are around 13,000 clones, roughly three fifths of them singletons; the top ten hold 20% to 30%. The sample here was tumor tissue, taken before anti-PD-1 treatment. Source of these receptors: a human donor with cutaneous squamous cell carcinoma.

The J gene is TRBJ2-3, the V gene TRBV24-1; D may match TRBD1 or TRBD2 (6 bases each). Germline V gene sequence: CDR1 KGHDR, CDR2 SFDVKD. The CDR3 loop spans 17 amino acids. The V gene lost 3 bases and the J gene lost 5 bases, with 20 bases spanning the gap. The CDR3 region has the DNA TGTGCCACCAGTGATCCGAGTGGTGTGGGGGGCAGAGATACGCAGTATTTT. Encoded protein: CATSDPSGVGGRDTQYF.

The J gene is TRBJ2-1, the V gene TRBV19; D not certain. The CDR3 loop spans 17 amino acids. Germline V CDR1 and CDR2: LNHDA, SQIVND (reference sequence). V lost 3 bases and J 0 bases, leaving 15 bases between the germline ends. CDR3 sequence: CASSITPPGGSYNEQFF. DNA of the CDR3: TGTGCCAGTAGTATTACCCCCCCGGGCGGCTCCTACAATGAGCAGTTCTTC.

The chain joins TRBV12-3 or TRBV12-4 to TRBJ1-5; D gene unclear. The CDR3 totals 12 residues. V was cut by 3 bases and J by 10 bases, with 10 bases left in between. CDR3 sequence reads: CASSFIGGPQHF. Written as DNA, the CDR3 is TGTGCCAGCAGTTTTATCGGCGGTCCCCAGCATTTT.

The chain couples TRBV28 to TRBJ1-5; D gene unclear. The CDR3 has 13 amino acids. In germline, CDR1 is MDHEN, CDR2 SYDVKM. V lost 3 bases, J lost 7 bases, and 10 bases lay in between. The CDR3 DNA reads TGTGCCAGCAGTTTCGGTCTCCGACAGCCCCAGCATTTT. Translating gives CASSFGLRQPQHF.

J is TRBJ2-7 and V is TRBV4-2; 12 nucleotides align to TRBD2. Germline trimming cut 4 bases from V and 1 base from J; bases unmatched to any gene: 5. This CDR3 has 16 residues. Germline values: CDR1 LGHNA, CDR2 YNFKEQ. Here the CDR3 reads CASSPHGLAGSYEQYF. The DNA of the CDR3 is TGTGCCAGCAGCCCCCATGGACTAGCGGGGTCCTACGAGCAGTACTTC.

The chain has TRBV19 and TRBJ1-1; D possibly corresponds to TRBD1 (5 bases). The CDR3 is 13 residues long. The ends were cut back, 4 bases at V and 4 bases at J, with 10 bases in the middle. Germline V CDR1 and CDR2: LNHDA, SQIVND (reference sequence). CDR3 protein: CASSTRQRTEAFF. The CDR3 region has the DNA TGTGCCAGTAGTACACGACAGCGCACTGAAGCTTTCTTT.

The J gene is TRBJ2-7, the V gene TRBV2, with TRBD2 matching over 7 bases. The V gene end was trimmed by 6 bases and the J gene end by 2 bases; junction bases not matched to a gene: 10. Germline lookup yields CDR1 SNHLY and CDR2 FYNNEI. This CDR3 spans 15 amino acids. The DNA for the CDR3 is TGTGCCAGCAGGTCTACAAGCGGGATACCCTACGAGCAGTACTTC. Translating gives CASRSTSGIPYEQYF.

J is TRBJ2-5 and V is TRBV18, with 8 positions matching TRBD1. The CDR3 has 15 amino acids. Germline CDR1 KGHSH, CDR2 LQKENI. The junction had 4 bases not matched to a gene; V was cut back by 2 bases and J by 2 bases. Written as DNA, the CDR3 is TGTGCCAGCTCACCAACCGGGACAGGACAAGAGACCCAGTACTTC. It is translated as CASSPTGTGQETQYF.

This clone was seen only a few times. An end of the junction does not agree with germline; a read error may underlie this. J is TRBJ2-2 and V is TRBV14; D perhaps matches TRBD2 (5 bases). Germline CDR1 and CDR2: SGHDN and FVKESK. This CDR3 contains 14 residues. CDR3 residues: CASRALSVHRGAVF. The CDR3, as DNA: TGTGCCAGCAGGGCCCTCAGCGTTCACCGGGGAGCTGTTTTT.

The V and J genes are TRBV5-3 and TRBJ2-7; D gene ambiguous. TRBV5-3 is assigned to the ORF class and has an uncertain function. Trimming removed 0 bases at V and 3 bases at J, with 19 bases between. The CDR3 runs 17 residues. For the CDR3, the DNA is TGTGCCAGAAGCTTGGCTTCCGCGACCCCCCAAGACTACGAGCAGTACTTC. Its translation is CARSLASATPQDYEQYF.

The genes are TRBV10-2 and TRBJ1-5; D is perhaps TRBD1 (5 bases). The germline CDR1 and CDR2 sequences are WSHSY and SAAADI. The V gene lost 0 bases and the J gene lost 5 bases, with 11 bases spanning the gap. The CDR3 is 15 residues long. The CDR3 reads CASSESGGVHQPQHF. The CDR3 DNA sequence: TGCGCCAGCAGTGAGTCGGGAGGGGTCCATCAGCCCCAGCATTTT.

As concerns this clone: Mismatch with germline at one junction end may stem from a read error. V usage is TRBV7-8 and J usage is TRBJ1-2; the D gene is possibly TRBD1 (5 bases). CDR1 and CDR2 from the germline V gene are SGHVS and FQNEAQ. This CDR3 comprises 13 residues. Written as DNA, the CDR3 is TGTGCCAGCAGCTTAGAAAGGGGCAGGGTTGGGGCCTTC. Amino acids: CASSLERGRVGAF.

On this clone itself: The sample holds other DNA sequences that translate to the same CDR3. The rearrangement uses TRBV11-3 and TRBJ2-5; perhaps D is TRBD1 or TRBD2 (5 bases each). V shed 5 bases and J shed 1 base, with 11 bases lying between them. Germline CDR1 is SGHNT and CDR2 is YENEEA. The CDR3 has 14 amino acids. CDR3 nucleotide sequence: TGTGCCAGCAGCCGGGACCGGCCCCAAGAGACCCAGTACTTC. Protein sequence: CASSRDRPQETQYF.

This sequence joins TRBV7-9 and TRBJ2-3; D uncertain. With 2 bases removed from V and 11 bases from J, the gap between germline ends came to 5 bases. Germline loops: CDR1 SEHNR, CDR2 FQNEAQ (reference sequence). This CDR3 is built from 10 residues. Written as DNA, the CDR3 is TGTGCCAGCAGCTTAAAAGGGCAGTATTTT. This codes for CASSLKGQYF.

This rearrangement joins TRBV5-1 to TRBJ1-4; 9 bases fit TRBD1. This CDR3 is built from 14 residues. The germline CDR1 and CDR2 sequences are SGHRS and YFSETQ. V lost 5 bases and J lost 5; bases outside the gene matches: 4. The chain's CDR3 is CASRPGTGNEKLFF. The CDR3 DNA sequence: TGCGCCAGCAGACCGGGGACAGGGAATGAAAAACTGTTTTTT.

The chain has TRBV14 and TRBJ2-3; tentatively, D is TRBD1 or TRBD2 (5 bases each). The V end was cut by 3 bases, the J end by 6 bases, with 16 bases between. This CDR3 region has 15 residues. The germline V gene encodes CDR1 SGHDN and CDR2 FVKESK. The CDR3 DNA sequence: TGTGCCAGCAGCCAGCGGTCCGGGGCGACGGATACGCAGTATTTT. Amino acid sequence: CASSQRSGATDTQYF. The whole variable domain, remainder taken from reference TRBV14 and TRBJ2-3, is EAGVTQFPSHSVIEKGQTVTLRCDPISGHDNLYWYRRVMGKEIKFLLHFVKESKQDESGMPNNRFLAERTGGTYSTLKVQPAELEDSGVYFCASSQRSGATDTQYFGPGTRLTVL.

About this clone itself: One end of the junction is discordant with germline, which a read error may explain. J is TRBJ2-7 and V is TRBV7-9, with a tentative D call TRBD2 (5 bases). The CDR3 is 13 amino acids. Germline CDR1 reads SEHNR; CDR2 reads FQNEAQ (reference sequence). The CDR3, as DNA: TGTGCCAGCAGCCTAGCAGAAGGCTACGAGCAGTACTTC. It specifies CASSLAEGYEQYF.

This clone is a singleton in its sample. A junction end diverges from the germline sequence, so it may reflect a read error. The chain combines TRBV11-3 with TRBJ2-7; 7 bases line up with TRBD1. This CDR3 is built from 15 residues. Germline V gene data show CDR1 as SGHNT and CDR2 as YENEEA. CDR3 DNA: TGTGCCAGCAGCCTAGACAGGGCTCAATCCTACGAGCAGTACTTC. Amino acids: CASSLDRAQSYEQYF.

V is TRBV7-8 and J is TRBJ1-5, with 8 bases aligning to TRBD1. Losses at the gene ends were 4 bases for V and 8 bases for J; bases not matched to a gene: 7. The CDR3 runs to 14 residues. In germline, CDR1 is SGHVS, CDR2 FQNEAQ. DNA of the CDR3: TGTGCCAGCAGCTCGCAGGGGGCCGGGGAGCCCCAGCATTTT. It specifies CASSSQGAGEPQHF.

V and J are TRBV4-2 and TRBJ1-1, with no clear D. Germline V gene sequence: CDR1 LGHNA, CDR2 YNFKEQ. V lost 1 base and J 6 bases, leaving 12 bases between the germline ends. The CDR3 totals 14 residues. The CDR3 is CASSQGQGFAEAFF. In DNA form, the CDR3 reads TGTGCCAGCAGCCAAGGCCAAGGTTTCGCTGAAGCTTTCTTT.

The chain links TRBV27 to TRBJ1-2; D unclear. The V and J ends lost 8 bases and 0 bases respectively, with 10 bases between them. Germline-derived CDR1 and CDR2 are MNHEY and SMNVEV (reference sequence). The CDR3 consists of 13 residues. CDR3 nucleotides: TGTGCCAGCGGGGTTCGGGCTAACTATGGCTACACCTTC. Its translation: CASGVRANYGYTF.

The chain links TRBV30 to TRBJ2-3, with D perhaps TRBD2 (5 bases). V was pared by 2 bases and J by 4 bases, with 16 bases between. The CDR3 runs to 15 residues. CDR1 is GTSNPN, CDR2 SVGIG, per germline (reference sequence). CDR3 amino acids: CAWSWASGYSDTQYF. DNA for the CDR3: TGTGCCTGGAGTTGGGCGAGCGGATATTCAGATACGCAGTATTTT.

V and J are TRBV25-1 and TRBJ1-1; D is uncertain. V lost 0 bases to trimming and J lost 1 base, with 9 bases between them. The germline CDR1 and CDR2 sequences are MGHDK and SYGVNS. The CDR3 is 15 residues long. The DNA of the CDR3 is TGTGCCAGCAGTGAATATAGGGTTAAGAACACTGAAGCTTTCTTT. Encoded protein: CASSEYRVKNTEAFF.